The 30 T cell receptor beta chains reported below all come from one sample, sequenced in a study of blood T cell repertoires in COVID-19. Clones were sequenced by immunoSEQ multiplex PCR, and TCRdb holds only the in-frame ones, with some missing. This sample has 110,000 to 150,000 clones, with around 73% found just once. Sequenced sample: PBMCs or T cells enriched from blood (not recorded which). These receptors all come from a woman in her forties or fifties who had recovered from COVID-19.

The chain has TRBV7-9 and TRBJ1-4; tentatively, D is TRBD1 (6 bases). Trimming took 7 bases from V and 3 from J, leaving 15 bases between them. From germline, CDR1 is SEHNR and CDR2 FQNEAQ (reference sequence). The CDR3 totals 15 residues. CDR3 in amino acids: CASTAAGAPNEKLFF. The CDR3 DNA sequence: TGTGCCAGCACCGCGGCGGGGGCGCCTAATGAAAAACTGTTTTTT. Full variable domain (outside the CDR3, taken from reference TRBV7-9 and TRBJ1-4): DTGVSQNPRHKITKRGQNVTFRCDPISEHNRLYWYRQTLGQGPEFLTYFQNEAQLEKSRLLSDRFSAERPKGSFSTLEIQRTEQGDSAMYLCASTAAGAPNEKLFFGSGTQLSVL.

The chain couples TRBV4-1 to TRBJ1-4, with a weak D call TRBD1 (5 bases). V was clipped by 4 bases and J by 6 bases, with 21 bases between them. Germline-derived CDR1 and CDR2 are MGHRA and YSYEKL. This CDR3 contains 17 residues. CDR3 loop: CASSPLQALQRHEKLFF. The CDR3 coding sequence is TGCGCCAGCAGCCCATTACAGGCTCTACAAAGACATGAAAAACTGTTTTTT.

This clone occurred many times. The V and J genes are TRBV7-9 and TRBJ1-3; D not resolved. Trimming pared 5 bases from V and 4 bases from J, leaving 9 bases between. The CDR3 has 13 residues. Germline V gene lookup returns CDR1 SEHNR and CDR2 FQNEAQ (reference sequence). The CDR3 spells CASSANLGNTIYF. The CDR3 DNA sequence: TGTGCCAGCAGCGCTAATCTGGGAAACACCATATATTTT.

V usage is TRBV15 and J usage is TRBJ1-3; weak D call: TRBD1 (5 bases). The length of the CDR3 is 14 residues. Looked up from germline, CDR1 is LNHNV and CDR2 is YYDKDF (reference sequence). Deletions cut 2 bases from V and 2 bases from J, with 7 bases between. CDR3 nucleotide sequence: TGTGCCACCAGCAGACGGGGGGCTGGAAACACCATATATTTT. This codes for CATSRRGAGNTIYF. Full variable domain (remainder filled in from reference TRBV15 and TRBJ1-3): DAMVIQNPRYQVTQFGKPVTLSCSQTLNHNVMYWYQQKSSQAPKLLFHYYDKDFNNEADTPDNFQSRRPNTSFCFLDIRSPGLGDTAMYLCATSRRGAGNTIYFGEGSWLTVV.

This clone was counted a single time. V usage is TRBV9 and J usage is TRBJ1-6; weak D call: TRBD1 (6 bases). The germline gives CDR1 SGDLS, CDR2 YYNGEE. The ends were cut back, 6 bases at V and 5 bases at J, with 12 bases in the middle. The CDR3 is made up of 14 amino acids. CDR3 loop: CASKQGPNNSPLHF. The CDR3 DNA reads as TGTGCCAGCAAACAGGGCCCTAATAATTCACCCCTCCACTTT.

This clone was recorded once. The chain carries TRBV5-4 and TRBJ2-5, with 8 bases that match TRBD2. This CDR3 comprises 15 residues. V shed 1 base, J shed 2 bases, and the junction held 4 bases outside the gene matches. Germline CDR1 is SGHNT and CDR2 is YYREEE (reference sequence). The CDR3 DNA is TGTGCCAGCAGCTTGCGAACTAGCGGACAAGAGACCCAGTACTTC. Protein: CASSLRTSGQETQYF.

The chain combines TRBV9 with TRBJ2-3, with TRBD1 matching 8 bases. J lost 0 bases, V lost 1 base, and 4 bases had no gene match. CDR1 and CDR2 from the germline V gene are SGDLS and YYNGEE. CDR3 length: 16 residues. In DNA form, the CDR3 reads TGTGCCAGCAGCGTATACGGGACAGGTAGCACAGATACGCAGTATTTT. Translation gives CASSVYGTGSTDTQYF. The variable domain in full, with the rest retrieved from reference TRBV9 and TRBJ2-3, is DSGVTQTPKHLITATGQRVTLRCSPRSGDLSVYWYQQSLDQGLQFLIQYYNGEERAKGNILERFSAQQFPDLHSELNLSSLELGDSALYFCASSVYGTGSTDTQYFGPGTRLTVL.

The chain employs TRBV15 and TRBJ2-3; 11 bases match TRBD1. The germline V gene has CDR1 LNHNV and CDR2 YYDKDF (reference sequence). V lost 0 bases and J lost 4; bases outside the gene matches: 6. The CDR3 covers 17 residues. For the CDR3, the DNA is TGTGCCACCAGCAGAGAGAGGACAGGGGGCGGACCAGATACGCAGTATTTT. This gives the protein CATSRERTGGGPDTQYF.

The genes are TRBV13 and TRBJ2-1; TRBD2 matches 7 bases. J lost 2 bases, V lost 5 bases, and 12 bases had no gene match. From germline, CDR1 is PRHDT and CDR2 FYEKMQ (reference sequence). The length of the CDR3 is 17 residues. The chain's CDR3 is CASSATTLAEAYNEQFF. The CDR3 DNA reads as TGTGCCAGCAGCGCCACGACCCTAGCGGAGGCCTACAATGAGCAGTTCTTC.

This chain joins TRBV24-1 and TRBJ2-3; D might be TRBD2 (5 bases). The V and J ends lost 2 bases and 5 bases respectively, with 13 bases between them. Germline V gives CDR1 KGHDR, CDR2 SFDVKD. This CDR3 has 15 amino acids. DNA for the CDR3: TGTGCCACCAGTGATTCACTAGAGACCCAAGATACGCAGTATTTT. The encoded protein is CATSDSLETQDTQYF.

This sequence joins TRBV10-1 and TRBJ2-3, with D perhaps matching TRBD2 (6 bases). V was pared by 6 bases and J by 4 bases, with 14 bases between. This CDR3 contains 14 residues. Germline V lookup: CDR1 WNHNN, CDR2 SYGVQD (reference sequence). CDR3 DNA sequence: TGCGCCAGCAGCAGCGGGCGGATTTCAGATACGCAGTATTTT. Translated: CASSSGRISDTQYF.

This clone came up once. The chain's CDR3 is CASSPGLAVYEQYF. CDR3 DNA: TGCGCCAGCAGCCCCGGACTAGCGGTGTACGAGCAGTACTTC. This chain uses TRBV5-1 with TRBJ2-7; 10 nucleotides line up with TRBD2. With 4 bases clipped from V and 4 bases from J, the junction kept 5 bases outside the gene matches. Germline V gene sequence: CDR1 SGHRS, CDR2 YFSETQ. There are 14 residues in the CDR3.

The CDR3 spells CASSGTGDSYNEQFF. CDR3 DNA: TGTGCCAGCAGCGGGACAGGGGACTCCTACAATGAGCAGTTCTTC. The V call is TRBV2, the J call TRBJ2-1; 10 bases match TRBD1. This CDR3 contains 15 residues. Germline V lookup: CDR1 SNHLY, CDR2 FYNNEI. J was trimmed by 0 bases and V by 6 bases; bases with no gene match: 2.

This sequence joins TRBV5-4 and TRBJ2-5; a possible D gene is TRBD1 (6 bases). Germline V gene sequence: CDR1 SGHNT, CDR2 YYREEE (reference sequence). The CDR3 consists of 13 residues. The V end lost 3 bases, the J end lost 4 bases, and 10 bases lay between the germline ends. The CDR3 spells CASSSQGIETQYF. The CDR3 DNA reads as TGTGCCAGCAGCTCACAGGGTATAGAGACCCAGTACTTC.

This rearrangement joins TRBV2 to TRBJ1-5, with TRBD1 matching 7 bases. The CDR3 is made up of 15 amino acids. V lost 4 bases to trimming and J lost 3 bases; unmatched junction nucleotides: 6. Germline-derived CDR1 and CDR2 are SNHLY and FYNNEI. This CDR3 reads CASSGDRVNNQPQHF. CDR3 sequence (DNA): TGTGCCAGCAGTGGGGACAGAGTAAACAATCAGCCCCAGCATTTT.

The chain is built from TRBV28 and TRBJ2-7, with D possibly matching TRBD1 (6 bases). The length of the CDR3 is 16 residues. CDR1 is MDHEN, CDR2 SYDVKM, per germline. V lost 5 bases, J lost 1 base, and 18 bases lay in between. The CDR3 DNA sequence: TGTGCCAGCAGTCAAGGAGAATGGGGACAATCCTACGAGCAGTACGTC. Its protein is CASSQGEWGQSYEQYV.

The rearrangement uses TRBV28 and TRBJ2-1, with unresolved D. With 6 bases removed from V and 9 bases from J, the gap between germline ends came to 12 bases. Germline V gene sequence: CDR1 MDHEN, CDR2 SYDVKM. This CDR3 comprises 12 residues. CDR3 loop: CASRIPAGEQFF. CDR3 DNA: TGTGCCAGCAGAATTCCGGCAGGTGAGCAGTTCTTC.

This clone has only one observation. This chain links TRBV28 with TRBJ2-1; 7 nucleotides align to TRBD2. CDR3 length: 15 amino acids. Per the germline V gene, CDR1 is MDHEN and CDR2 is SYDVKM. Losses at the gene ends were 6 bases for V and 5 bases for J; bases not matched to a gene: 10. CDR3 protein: CASRPGGGRHNEQFF. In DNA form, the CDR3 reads TGTGCCAGCAGGCCTGGGGGGGGACGTCACAATGAGCAGTTCTTC.

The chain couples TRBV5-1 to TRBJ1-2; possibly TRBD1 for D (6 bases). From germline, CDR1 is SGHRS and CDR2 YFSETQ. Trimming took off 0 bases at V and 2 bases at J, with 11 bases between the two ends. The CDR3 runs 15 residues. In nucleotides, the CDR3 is TGCGCCAGCAGCTTGGCCTCAACAGGGAACTATGGCTACACCTTC. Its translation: CASSLASTGNYGYTF.

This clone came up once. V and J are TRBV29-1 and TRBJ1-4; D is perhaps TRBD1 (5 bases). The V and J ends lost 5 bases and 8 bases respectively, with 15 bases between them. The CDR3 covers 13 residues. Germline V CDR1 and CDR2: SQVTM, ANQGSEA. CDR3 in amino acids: CSVPGGVSEKLFF. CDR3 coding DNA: TGCAGCGTTCCCGGGGGAGTTTCGGAAAAACTGTTTTTT. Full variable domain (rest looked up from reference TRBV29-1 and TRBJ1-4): SAVISQKPSRDICQRGTSLTIQCQVDSQVTMMFWYRQQPGQSLTLIATANQGSEATYESGFVIDKFPISRPNLTFSTLTVSNMSPEDSSIYLCSVPGGVSEKLFFGSGTQLSVL.

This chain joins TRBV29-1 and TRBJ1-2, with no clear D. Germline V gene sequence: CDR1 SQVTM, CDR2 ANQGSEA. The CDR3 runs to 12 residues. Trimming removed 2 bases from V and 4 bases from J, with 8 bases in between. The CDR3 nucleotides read TGCAGCGTTGAACTACGGGGCTATGGCTACACCTTC. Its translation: CSVELRGYGYTF.

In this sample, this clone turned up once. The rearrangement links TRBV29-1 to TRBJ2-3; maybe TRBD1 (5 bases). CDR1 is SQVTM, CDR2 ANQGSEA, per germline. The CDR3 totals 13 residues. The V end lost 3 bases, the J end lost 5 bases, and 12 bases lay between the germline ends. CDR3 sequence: CSVDGPGLDTQYF. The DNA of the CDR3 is TGCAGCGTTGACGGGCCAGGGTTAGATACGCAGTATTTT.

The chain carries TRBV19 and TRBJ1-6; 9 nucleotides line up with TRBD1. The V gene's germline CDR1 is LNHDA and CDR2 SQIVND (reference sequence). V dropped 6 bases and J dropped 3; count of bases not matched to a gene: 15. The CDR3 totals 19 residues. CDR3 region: CASRQTTGGSGFYNSPLHF. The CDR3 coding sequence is TGTGCCAGTAGGCAAACCACAGGGGGCTCCGGTTTCTATAATTCACCCCTCCACTTT.

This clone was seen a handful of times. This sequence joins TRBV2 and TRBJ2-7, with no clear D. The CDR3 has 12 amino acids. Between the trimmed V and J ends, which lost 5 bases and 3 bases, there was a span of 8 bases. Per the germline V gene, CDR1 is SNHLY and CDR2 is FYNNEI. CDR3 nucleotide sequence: TGTGCCAGCAGTAAACAGAACTACGAGCAGTACGTC. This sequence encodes CASSKQNYEQYV.

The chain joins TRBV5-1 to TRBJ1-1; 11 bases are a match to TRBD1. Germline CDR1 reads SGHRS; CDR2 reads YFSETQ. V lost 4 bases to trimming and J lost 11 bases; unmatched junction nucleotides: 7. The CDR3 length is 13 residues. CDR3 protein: CASSTGQGAMAFF. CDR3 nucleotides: TGCGCCAGCAGCACCGGACAGGGGGCGATGGCTTTCTTT.

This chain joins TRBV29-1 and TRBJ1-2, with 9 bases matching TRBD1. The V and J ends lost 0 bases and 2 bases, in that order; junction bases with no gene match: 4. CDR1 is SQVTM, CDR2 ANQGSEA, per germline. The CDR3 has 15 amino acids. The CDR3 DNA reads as TGCAGCGTTGAAGAGGGGGGACAGGGAAACTATGGCTACACCTTC. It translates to CSVEEGGQGNYGYTF.

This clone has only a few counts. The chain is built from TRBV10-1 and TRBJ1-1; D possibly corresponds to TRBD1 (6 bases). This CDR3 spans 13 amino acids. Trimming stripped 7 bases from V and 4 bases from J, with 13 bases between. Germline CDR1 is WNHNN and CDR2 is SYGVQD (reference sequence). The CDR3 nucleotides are TGCGCCAGCAACCCAGGGGTGATCACTGAAGCTTTCTTT. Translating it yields CASNPGVITEAFF.

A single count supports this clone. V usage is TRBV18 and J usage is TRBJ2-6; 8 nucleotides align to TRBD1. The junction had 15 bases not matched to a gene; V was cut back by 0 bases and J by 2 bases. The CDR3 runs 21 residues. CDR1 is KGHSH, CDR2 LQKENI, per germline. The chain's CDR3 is CASSPPTTGQGRVPGANVLTF. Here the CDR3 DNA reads TGTGCCAGCTCACCACCAACCACCGGACAGGGTAGGGTTCCTGGGGCCAACGTCCTGACTTTC.

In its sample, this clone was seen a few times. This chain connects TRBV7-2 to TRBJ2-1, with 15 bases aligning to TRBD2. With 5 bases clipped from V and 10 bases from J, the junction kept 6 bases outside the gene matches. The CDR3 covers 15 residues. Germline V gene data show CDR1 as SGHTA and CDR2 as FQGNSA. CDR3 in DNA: TGTGCCAGCAGCCGGACTAGCGGGGGGGCAGGCGAGCAGTTCTTC. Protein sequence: CASSRTSGGAGEQFF.

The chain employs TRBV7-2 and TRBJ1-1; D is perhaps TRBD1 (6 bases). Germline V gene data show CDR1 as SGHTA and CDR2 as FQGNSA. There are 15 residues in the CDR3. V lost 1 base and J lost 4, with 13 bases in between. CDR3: CASSLVVDRGTEAFF. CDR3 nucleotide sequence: TGTGCCAGCAGCTTAGTGGTGGACAGAGGCACTGAAGCTTTCTTT. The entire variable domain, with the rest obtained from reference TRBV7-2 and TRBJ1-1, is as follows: GAGVSQSPSNKVTEKGKDVELRCDPISGHTALYWYRQSLGQGLEFLIYFQGNSAPDKSGLPSDRFSAERTGGSVSTLTIQRTQQEDSAVYLCASSLVVDRGTEAFFGQGTRLTVV.